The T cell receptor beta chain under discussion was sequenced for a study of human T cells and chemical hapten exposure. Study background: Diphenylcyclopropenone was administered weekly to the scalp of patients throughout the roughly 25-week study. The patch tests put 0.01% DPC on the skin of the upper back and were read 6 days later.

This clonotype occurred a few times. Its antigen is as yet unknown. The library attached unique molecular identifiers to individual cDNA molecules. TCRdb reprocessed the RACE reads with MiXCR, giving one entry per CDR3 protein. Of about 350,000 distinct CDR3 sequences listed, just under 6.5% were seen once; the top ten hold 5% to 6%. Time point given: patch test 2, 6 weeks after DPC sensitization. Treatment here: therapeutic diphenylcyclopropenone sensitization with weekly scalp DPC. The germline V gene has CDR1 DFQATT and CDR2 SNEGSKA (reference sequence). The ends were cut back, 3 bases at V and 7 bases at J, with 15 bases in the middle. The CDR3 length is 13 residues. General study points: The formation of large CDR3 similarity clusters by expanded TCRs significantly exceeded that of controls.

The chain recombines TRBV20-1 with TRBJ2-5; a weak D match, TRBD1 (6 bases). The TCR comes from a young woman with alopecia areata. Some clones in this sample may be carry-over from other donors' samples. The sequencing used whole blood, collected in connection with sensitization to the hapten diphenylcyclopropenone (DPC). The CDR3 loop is CSARHTQGGTQYF. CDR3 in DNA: TGCAGTGCTAGGCATACACAGGGTGGGACCCAGTACTTC.